A single sample gave rise to the 21 T cell receptor beta chains below, sequenced in a study of technical replicates of blood from a few donors. Profiled with immunoSEQ multiplex PCR; TCRdb holds only in-frame clones, not every one. Of around 60,000 clones in the sample, 90% to 95% are singletons; the top ten hold about 4.5%. Sequenced input: PBMCs. The receptors come from a human donor in good health. Some clones in this sample may be carry-over from other donors' samples.

V is TRBV10-3 and J is TRBJ2-5, with 11 nucleotides matching TRBD2. V lost 6 bases and J lost 1; bases outside the gene matches: 4. The CDR3 is 15 amino acids. Germline loops: CDR1 ENHRY, CDR2 SYGVKD. The CDR3, as DNA: TGTGCCATCAGCCCTAGCGGGGGGCCCCAAGAGACCCAGTACTTC. It encodes CAISPSGGPQETQYF.

The rearrangement links TRBV5-4 to TRBJ2-7; weak D call: TRBD2 (6 bases). The CDR3 length is 16 residues. The V gene's germline CDR1 is SGHNT and CDR2 YYREEE (reference sequence). V was cut by 4 bases and J by 0 bases, with 17 bases left in between. CDR3 DNA: TGTGCCAGCAGCCTCTCCACGGGGGTCCCCTCCTACGAGCAGTACTTC. It is translated as CASSLSTGVPSYEQYF. The variable domain in full, with the rest retrieved from reference TRBV5-4 and TRBJ2-7, is ETGVTQSPTHLIKTRGQQVTLRCSSQSGHNTVSWYQQALGQGPQFIFQYYREEENGRGNFPPRFSGLQFPNYSSELNVNALELDDSALYLCASSLSTGVPSYEQYFGPGTRLTVT.

This clone was counted between two and nine times. The rearrangement joins TRBV6-4 to TRBJ2-3; a possible D gene is TRBD1 (5 bases). The germline gives CDR1 MRHNA, CDR2 SNTAGT. The V end lost 3 bases, the J end lost 2 bases, and 9 bases lay between the germline ends. The CDR3 has 14 residues. CDR3 nucleotide sequence: TGTGCCAGCAGTGATAAGGGGTCCACAGATACGCAGTATTTT. Translation gives CASSDKGSTDTQYF.

The rearrangement joins TRBV30 to TRBJ2-2, with D possibly being TRBD2 (6 bases). This CDR3 region has 15 residues. The V gene's germline CDR1 is GTSNPN and CDR2 SVGIG (reference sequence). V was shortened by 7 bases and J by 0 bases, with 15 bases between the two germline ends. The CDR3 DNA sequence: TGTGCCTTGCGACAGTGGGGGGCGAACACCGGGGAGCTGTTTTTT. Residues: CALRQWGANTGELFF. Together with reference TRBV30 and TRBJ2-2, the CDR3 gives the full variable domain: SQTIHQWPATLVQPVGSPLSLECTVEGTSNPNLYWYRQAAGRGLQLLFYSVGIGQISSEVPQNLSASRPQDRQFILSSKKLLLSDSGFYLCALRQWGANTGELFFGEGSRLTVL.

V is TRBV25-1 and J is TRBJ2-1, with 7 nucleotides matching TRBD2. This CDR3 has 15 residues. With 3 bases clipped from V and 2 bases from J, the junction kept 4 bases outside the gene matches. CDR1 and CDR2 (germline): MGHDK, SYGVNS. This chain's CDR3 is CASSEGSGAYNEQFF. The CDR3 DNA is TGTGCCAGCAGTGAGGGGAGCGGGGCCTACAATGAGCAGTTCTTC.

V gene TRBV5-5 combines with J gene TRBJ2-7; 8 bases map to TRBD1. J lost 2 bases, V lost 4 bases, and 11 bases had no gene match. This CDR3 comprises 16 residues. Germline assignment: CDR1 SGHKS and CDR2 YYEKEE (reference sequence). The CDR3 sequence is CASSGTDRGAPYEQYF. The CDR3 DNA reads TGTGCCAGCAGCGGAACCGACAGGGGAGCTCCCTACGAGCAGTACTTC.

The CDR3 DNA follows: TGTGCCAGCAGCTTGTACGGAGAAATCTACGAGCAGTACTTC. It yields the protein CASSLYGEIYEQYF. The chain links TRBV11-3 to TRBJ2-7; D is unresolved. CDR3 length: 14 amino acids. V lost 3 bases to trimming and J lost 3 bases, with 12 bases between them. Germline CDR1 is SGHNT and CDR2 is YENEEA. Full variable domain (remainder filled in from reference TRBV11-3 and TRBJ2-7): EAGVVQSPRYKIIEKKQPVAFWCNPISGHNTLYWYLQNLGQGPELLIRYENEEAVDDSQLPKDRFSAERLKGVDSTLKIQPAELGDSAVYLCASSLYGEIYEQYFGPGTRLTVT.

The rearrangement joins TRBV5-4 to TRBJ2-5; 10 nucleotides match TRBD1. This CDR3 contains 16 residues. Germline loops: CDR1 SGHNT, CDR2 YYREEE (reference sequence). Losses at the gene ends were 3 bases for V and 5 bases for J; bases not matched to a gene: 10. The CDR3 DNA sequence: TGTGCCAGCAGCTCAAGACAGGGGGCTGGGGGGGAGACCCAGTACTTC. It specifies CASSSRQGAGGETQYF.

V and J are TRBV7-9 and TRBJ2-7, with a weak D call TRBD1 (6 bases). CDR3 length equals 14 residues. V was trimmed by 4 bases and J by 0 bases, leaving 10 bases between them. CDR1 and CDR2 (germline): SEHNR, FQNEAQ (reference sequence). The CDR3 coding sequence is TGTGCCAGCAGCTCCGGACAGAGCTCCTACGAGCAGTACTTC. Amino acid sequence: CASSSGQSSYEQYF.

The rearrangement uses TRBV5-8 and TRBJ2-2; D is undetermined. CDR1 is SGHTS and CDR2 is YDEGEE in the germline V gene. This CDR3 comprises 11 residues. V was pared by 7 bases and J by 5 bases, with 6 bases between. The CDR3 DNA follows: TGTGCCAGCTCCCGGACCGGGGAGCTGTTTTTT. Encoded protein: CASSRTGELFF.

The V call is TRBV6-9, the J call TRBJ2-3; D possibly corresponds to TRBD1 (6 bases). Trimming pared 8 bases from V and 3 bases from J, leaving 18 bases between. This CDR3 spans 15 amino acids. Germline CDR1 reads MNHGY; CDR2 reads SVAAGI. CDR3 protein: CASLSIATGTDTQYF. DNA of the CDR3: TGTGCCAGCCTCAGCATAGCAACAGGGACAGATACGCAGTATTTT.

V gene TRBV11-2 combines with J gene TRBJ1-5; perhaps TRBD1 as D (6 bases). The CDR3 contains 15 residues. The germline gives CDR1 SGHAT, CDR2 FQNNGV. V gave up 2 bases and J gave up 4 bases, with 12 bases separating them. CDR3 amino acids: CASSLRGFRNQPQHF. The CDR3 nucleotides are TGTGCCAGCAGCTTAAGGGGGTTCAGGAATCAGCCCCAGCATTTT.

The DNA for the CDR3 is TGTGCCAGCAGCCAAGGGAGACAGGGACAGGGCCATCAGCCCCAGCATTTT. It translates to CASSQGRQGQGHQPQHF. This rearrangement joins TRBV2 to TRBJ1-5; TRBD1 agrees at 9 bases. The germline gives CDR1 SNHLY, CDR2 FYNNEI. With V trimmed by 6 bases and J by 5 bases, 14 bases remained unmatched. There are 17 residues in the CDR3.

The chain links TRBV5-1 to TRBJ2-3, with 8 positions matching TRBD1. The CDR3 consists of 14 residues. Germline V gene sequence: CDR1 SGHRS, CDR2 YFSETQ. The V and J ends lost 4 bases and 2 bases, in that order; junction bases with no gene match: 3. The CDR3 bases are TGCGCCAGCAGCGCAGGGGGCTACACAGATACGCAGTATTTT. Translation gives CASSAGGYTDTQYF.

The chain carries TRBV7-2 and TRBJ2-3, with 8 nucleotides matching TRBD1. Unmatched junction bases numbered 6, after V lost 1 base and J lost 0 bases. This CDR3 has 17 amino acids. CDR1 is SGHTA, CDR2 FQGNSA, per germline. CDR3 sequence (DNA): TGTGCCAGCAGCTTAGTGCAGGGGGCGACTAGCACAGATACGCAGTATTTT. It yields the protein CASSLVQGATSTDTQYF.

The chain uses TRBV4-3 and TRBJ2-5, with 14 bases that match TRBD2. The CDR3 sequence is 18 residues long. The V gene end was trimmed by 1 base and the J gene end by 2 bases; junction bases not matched to a gene: 6. Germline lookup yields CDR1 LGHNA and CDR2 YSLEER. In nucleotides, the CDR3 is TGCGCCAGCAGCCAAGGAAGGACTAGCGGGGGGATACAAGAGACCCAGTACTTC. Its protein product is CASSQGRTSGGIQETQYF.

J is TRBJ2-7 and V is TRBV6-5; TRBD2 aligns across 7 bases. This CDR3 comprises 15 residues. The germline gives CDR1 MNHEY, CDR2 SVGAGI. The ends lost 5 bases at V and 1 base at J; junction bases unmatched: 8. The CDR3 protein is CASSRGGTASYEQYF. The CDR3 coding sequence is TGTGCCAGCAGTAGGGGAGGGACGGCATCCTACGAGCAGTACTTC.

The genes are TRBV4-2 and TRBJ2-2; D might be TRBD1 (6 bases). The V end lost 1 base, the J end lost 6 bases, and 12 bases lay between the germline ends. The CDR3 runs to 15 residues. Per germline, CDR1 LGHNA and CDR2 YNFKEQ. The CDR3 loop is CASSQAAGDAGELFF. In nucleotides, the CDR3 is TGTGCCAGCAGCCAAGCCGCAGGGGACGCCGGGGAGCTGTTTTTT.

The V and J genes are TRBV7-9 and TRBJ2-3, with TRBD2 matching 12 bases. CDR3 length: 16 amino acids. Germline CDR1 SEHNR, CDR2 FQNEAQ (reference sequence). The V gene end was trimmed by 4 bases and the J gene end by 5 bases; junction bases not matched to a gene: 7. The CDR3 nucleotides are TGTGCCAGCAGCTCAAGACTAGCGGGAGCTGAAGATACGCAGTATTTT. Translation gives CASSSRLAGAEDTQYF.

This sequence joins TRBV5-5 and TRBJ2-7, with a weak D call TRBD1 (6 bases). Germline CDR1 reads SGHKS; CDR2 reads YYEKEE (reference sequence). Trimming shortened V by 4 bases and J by 5 bases, and 13 bases separated the two germline ends. This CDR3 region has 13 residues. CDR3 DNA: TGTGCCAGCAGCCTTTACAGGGTTCACGAGCAGTACTTC. Translating it yields CASSLYRVHEQYF.

Of note for this clone: Relative to the germline gene, one junction end is altered; a read error may explain this. V usage is TRBV5-1 and J usage is TRBJ1-2; weak D call: TRBD1 (6 bases). The CDR3 has 14 residues. Germline values: CDR1 SGHRS, CDR2 YFSETQ. The CDR3 DNA is TGCGCCAGCAGCCCCGCCGGGACGGGGGGCGTGGGGGCCTTC. It codes for CASSPAGTGGVGAF.